The 20 T cell receptor beta chains below all came from one sample that was sequenced in a study of monozygotic twins with inflammatory bowel disease. TCRdb reanalyzed the 5' RACE reads and collapses them to one entry per CDR3 protein, without DNA. Its table lists about 110,000 distinct CDR3 sequences. Sample: blood. These receptors all come from a human donor with ulcerative colitis or Crohn's disease, or a healthy co-twin of an affected twin (not recorded which).

The genes are TRBV20-1 and TRBJ2-3; without DNA, the TCRdb call of TRBD1 cannot be checked. CDR3 length: 15 amino acids. CDR1 DFQATT and CDR2 SNEGSKA come from the germline V gene (reference sequence). The CDR3 reads CSARPPISSTDTQYF.

The chain has TRBV6-1 and TRBJ2-1. This CDR3 has 13 residues. Germline CDR1 and CDR2: MNHNS and SASEGT. CDR3 protein: CASSDSDPNEQFF.

V gene TRBV5-1 combines with J gene TRBJ1-5; TCRdb names TRBD1, which stays unverified in the absence of DNA. Per germline, CDR1 SGHRS and CDR2 YFSETQ. This CDR3 is 13 amino acids long. The CDR3 spells CASSLGGGGPQHF.

J is TRBJ2-5 and V is TRBV29-1. This CDR3 has 14 residues. CDR1 is SQVTM and CDR2 is ANQGSEA in the germline V gene. The CDR3 loop reads CSVDWPKWKGTQYF.

The rearrangement links TRBV5-1 to TRBJ2-5; lacking DNA, the TRBD2 call made by TCRdb goes unchecked. CDR1 and CDR2 (germline): SGHRS, YFSETQ. This CDR3 region has 15 residues. This chain's CDR3 is CASSSGLAAGVTQYF.

The chain joins TRBV20-1 to TRBJ2-1. Germline V gene data show CDR1 as DFQATT and CDR2 as SNEGSKA (reference sequence). CDR3 length: 15 residues. The chain's CDR3 is CSARDRTSAYNEQFF.

The genes are TRBV10-3 and TRBJ2-1; TCRdb names TRBD2, which stays unverified in the absence of DNA. CDR1 ENHRY and CDR2 SYGVKD come from the germline V gene. This CDR3 comprises 15 residues. CDR3 sequence reads: CAISGTSGTYNEQFF.

This chain links TRBV20-1 with TRBJ2-3; without DNA, the TCRdb call of TRBD2 cannot be checked. The CDR3 covers 15 residues. Germline lookup yields CDR1 DFQATT and CDR2 SNEGSKA (reference sequence). The chain's CDR3 is CSARTASGGTDTQYF.

This chain joins TRBV5-1 and TRBJ2-7; the TRBD1 assignment by TCRdb is unverifiable without DNA. This CDR3 has 15 amino acids. Germline V gives CDR1 SGHRS, CDR2 YFSETQ. CDR3 in amino acids: CASSSRDSDVYEQYF.

The V and J genes are TRBV24-1 and TRBJ2-1; without DNA, the TCRdb call of TRBD1 cannot be checked. Germline loops: CDR1 KGHDR, CDR2 SFDVKD. The CDR3 has 16 residues. The chain's CDR3 is CATSDPDRGHFSEQFF.

The J gene is TRBJ1-6, the V gene TRBV9. The length of the CDR3 is 16 residues. Germline assignment: CDR1 SGDLS and CDR2 YYNGEE. The CDR3 here is CASSGRLSSYNSPLHF.

The J gene is TRBJ2-7, the V gene TRBV20-1; the TCRdb D gene call, TRBD1, has no DNA to confirm it. The CDR3 has 13 residues. Germline assignment: CDR1 DFQATT and CDR2 SNEGSKA (reference sequence). CDR3 loop: CSAPRSLIYEQYF.

The chain recombines TRBV7-9 with TRBJ2-7; TCRdb outputs TRBD1, but without DNA this stays unchecked. In germline, CDR1 is SEHNR, CDR2 FQNEAQ (reference sequence). The CDR3 length is 16 residues. The CDR3 spells CASSLGARGPSYEQYF.

The genes are TRBV7-6 and TRBJ2-5; absent DNA, TCRdb's TRBD1 call cannot be checked. The CDR3 is 14 residues long. CDR1 SGHVS and CDR2 FNYEAQ come from the germline V gene. The CDR3: CASSLGGTLETQYF.

The chain joins TRBV24-1 to TRBJ2-1; the D gene TCRdb calls, TRBD2, cannot be checked with no DNA. CDR1 KGHDR and CDR2 SFDVKD come from the germline V gene. CDR3 length equals 11 residues. The CDR3: CASGRYNEQFF.

The genes are TRBV14 and TRBJ2-1; the D gene TCRdb calls, TRBD1, cannot be checked with no DNA. CDR1 is SGHDN and CDR2 is FVKESK in the germline V gene. The CDR3 totals 16 residues. CDR3 loop: CASSHAGGGLYNEQFF.

V usage is TRBV28 and J usage is TRBJ2-7; the TRBD2 assignment by TCRdb is unverifiable without DNA. The CDR3 is made up of 14 amino acids. Germline CDR1 MDHEN, CDR2 SYDVKM. The CDR3 reads CASSLAGGIYEQYF.

CDR3 in amino acids: CASSDQAGGPADTQYF. The chain employs TRBV4-3 and TRBJ2-3; TCRdb proposes TRBD2, but this gene call is untestable without DNA. This CDR3 has 16 residues. In germline, CDR1 is LGHNA, CDR2 YSLEER.

This chain connects TRBV2 to TRBJ2-1; TCRdb names TRBD2, which stays unverified in the absence of DNA. Germline V gives CDR1 SNHLY, CDR2 FYNNEI. There are 15 residues in the CDR3. The CDR3 spells CASRTTSGGAVEQFF. Supplemented by reference TRBV2 and TRBJ2-1, the full variable domain reads EPEVTQTPSHQVTQMGQEVILRCVPISNHLYFYWYRQILGQKVEFLVSFYNNEISEKSEIFDDQFSVERPDGSNFTLKIRSTKLEDSAMYFCASRTTSGGAVEQFFGPGTRLTVL.

This sequence joins TRBV19 and TRBJ2-2; the TCRdb D gene call, TRBD1, has no DNA to confirm it. The CDR3 sequence is 15 residues long. Germline loops: CDR1 LNHDA, CDR2 SQIVND (reference sequence). The CDR3 spells CASWGARYRTGELFF. Combining the CDR3 with reference TRBV19 and TRBJ2-2 gives the whole variable domain DGGITQSPKYLFRKEGQNVTLSCEQNLNHDAMYWYRQDPGQGLRLIYYSQIVNDFQKGDIAEGYSVSREKKESFPLTVTSAQKNPTAFYLCASWGARYRTGELFFGEGSRLTVL.